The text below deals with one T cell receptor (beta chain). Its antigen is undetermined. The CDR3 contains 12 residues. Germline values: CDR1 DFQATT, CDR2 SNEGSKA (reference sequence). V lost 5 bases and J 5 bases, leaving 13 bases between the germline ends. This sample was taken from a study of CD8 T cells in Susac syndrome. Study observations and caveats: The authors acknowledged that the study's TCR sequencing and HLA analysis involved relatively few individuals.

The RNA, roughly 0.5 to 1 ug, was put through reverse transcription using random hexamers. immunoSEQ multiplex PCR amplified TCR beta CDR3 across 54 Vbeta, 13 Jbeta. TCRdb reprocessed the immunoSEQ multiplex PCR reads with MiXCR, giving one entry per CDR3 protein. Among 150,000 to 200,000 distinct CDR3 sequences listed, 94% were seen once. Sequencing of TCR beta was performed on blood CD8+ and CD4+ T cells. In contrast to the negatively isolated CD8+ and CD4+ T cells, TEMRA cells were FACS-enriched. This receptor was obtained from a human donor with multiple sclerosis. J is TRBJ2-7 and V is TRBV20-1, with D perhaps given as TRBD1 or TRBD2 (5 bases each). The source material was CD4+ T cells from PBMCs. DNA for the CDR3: TGCAGTGCTGCCAGGGAGATAAACGAGCAGTACTTC. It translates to CSAAREINEQYF.